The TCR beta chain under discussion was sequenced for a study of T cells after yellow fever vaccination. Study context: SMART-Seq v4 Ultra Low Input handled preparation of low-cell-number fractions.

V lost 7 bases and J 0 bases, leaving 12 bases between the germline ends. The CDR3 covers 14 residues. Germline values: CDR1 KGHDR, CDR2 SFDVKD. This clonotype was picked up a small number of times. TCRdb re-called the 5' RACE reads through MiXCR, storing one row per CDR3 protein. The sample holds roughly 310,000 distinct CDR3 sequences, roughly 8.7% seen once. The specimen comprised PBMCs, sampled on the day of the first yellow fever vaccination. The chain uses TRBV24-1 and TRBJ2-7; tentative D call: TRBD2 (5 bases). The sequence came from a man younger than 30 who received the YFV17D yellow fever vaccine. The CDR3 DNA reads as TGTGCCACCAGCCCCCGCGGGTCCTCCTACGAGCAGTACGTC. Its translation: CATSPRGSSYEQYV.